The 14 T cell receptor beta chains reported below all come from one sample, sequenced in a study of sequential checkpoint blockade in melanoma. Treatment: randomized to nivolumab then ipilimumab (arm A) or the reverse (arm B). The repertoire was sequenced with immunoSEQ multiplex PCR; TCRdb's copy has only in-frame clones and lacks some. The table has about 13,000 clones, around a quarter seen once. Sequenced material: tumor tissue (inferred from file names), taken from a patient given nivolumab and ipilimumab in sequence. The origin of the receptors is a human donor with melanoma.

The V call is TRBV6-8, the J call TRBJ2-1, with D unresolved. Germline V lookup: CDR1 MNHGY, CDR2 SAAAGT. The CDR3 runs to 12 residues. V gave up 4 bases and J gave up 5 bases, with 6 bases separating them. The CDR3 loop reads CASSSSDNEQFF. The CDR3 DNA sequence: TGTGCCAGCAGTTCTTCCGACAATGAGCAGTTCTTC.

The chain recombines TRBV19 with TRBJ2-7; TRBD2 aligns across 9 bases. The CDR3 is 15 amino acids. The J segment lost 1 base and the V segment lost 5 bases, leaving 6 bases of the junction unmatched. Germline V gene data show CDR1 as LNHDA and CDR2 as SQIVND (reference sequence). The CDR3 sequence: CASSLSGSLSYEQYF. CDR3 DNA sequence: TGTGCCAGTAGTCTTAGCGGGAGTCTTTCCTACGAGCAGTACTTC.

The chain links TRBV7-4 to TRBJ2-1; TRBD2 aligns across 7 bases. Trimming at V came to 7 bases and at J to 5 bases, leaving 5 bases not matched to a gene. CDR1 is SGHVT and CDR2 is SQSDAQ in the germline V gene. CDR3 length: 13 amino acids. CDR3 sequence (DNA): TGTGCCAGCAAGGCCGGGACTAACAATGAGCAGTTCTTC. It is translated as CASKAGTNNEQFF.

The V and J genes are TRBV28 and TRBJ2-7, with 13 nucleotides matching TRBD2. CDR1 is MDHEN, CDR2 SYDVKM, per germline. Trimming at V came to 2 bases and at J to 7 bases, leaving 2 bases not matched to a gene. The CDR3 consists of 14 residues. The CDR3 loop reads CASSLTSGRGEQYF. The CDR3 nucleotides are TGTGCCAGCAGTTTAACTAGCGGGAGGGGGGAGCAGTACTTC.

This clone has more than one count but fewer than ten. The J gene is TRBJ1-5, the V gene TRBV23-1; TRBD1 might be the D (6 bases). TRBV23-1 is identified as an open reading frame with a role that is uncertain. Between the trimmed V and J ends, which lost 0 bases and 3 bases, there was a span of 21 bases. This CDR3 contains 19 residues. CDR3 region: CASSQSIIEGGLDNQPQHF. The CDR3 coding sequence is TGCGCCAGCAGTCAATCGATTATAGAGGGGGGATTAGACAATCAGCCCCAGCATTTT.

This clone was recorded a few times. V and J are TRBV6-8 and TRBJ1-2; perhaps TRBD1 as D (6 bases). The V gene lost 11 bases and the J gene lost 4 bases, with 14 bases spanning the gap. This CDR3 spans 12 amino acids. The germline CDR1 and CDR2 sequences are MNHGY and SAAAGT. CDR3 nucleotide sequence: TGTGCCGTACAGGGATCTACCTATGGCTACACCTTC. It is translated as CAVQGSTYGYTF.

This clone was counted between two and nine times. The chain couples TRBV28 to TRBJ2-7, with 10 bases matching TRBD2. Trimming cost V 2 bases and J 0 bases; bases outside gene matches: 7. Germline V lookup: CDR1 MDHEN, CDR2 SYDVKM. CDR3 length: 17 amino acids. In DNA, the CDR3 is TGTGCCAGCAGTTTACCCCTAGCGGGAGATGGCTCCTACGAGCAGTACTTC. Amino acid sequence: CASSLPLAGDGSYEQYF.

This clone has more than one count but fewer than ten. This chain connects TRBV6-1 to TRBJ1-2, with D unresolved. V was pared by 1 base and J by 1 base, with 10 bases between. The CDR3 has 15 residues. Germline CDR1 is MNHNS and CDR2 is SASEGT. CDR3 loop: CASSEEAGSNYGYTF. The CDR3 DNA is TGTGCCAGCAGTGAAGAGGCGGGGAGTAACTATGGCTACACCTTC.

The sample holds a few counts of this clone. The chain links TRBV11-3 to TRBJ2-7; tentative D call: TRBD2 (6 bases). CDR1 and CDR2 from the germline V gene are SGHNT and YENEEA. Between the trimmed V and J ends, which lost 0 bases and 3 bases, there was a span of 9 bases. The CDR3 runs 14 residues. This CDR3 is CASSLEEGSYEQYF. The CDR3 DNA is TGTGCCAGCAGCTTAGAGGAGGGGAGCTACGAGCAGTACTTC.

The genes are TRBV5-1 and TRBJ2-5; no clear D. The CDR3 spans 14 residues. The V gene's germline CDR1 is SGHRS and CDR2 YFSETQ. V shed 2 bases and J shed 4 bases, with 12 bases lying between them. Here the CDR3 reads CASSLDDHRETQYF. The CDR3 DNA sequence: TGCGCCAGCAGCTTAGATGACCACCGAGAGACCCAGTACTTC.

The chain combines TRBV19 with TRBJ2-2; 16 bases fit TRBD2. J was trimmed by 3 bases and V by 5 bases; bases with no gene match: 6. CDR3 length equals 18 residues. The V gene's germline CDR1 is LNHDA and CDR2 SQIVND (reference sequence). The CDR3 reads CASSSGTSGRVDTGELFF. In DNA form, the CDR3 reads TGTGCCAGTAGTTCCGGGACTAGCGGGAGGGTAGACACCGGGGAGCTGTTTTTT.

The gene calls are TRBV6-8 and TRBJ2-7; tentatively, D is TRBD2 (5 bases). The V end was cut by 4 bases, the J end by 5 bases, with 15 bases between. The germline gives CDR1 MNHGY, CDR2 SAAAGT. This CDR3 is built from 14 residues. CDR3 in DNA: TGTGCCAGCAGTTTAGGCAGAGGGCTTGACGAGCAGTACTTC. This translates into CASSLGRGLDEQYF.

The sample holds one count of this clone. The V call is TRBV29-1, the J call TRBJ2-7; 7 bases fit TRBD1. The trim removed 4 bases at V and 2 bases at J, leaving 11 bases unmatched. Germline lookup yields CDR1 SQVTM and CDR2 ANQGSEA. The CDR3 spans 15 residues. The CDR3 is CSVVPGSTGTYEQYF. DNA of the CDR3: TGCAGCGTTGTTCCGGGCTCGACAGGGACCTACGAGCAGTACTTC.

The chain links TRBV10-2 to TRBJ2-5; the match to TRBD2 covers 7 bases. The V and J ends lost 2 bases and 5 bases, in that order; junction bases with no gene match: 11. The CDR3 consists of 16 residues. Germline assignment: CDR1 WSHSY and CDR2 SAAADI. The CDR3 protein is CASSEEVAPGRETQYF. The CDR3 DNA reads TGCGCCAGCAGTGAGGAGGTAGCCCCCGGGAGGGAGACCCAGTACTTC.